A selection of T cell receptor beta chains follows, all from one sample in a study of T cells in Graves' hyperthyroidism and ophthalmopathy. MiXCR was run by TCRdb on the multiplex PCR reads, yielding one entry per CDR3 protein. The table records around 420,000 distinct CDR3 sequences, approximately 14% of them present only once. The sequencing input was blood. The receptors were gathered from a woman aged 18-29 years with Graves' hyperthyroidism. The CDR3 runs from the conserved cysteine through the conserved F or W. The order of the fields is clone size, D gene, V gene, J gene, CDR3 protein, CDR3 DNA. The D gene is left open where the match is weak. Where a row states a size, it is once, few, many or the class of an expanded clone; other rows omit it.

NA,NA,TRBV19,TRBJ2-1,CATSQVNEQFF,TGTGCCACCTCCCAGGTCAATGAGCAGTTCTTC
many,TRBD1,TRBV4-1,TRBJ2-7,CASSLRGLILDEQYF,TGCGCCAGCAGCCTCAGGGGGCTAATTTTGGACGAGCAGTACTTC
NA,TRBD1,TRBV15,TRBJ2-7,CATSRGDRGEQYF,TGTGCCACCAGCAGAGGGGACAGGGGCGAGCAGTACTTC
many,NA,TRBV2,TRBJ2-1,CASRRKSGTQANEQFF,TGTGCCAGCAGGAGAAAGTCCGGGACCCAGGCCAATGAGCAGTTCTTC
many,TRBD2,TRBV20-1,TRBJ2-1,CSAYKSSGGVGNEQFF,TGCAGTGCCTACAAGTCTAGCGGGGGGGTGGGAAATGAGCAGTTCTTC
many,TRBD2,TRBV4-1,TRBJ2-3,CASSQDRRGGVTDTQYF,TGCGCCAGCAGCCAAGATCGGCGGGGGGGCGTGACAGATACGCAGTATTTT
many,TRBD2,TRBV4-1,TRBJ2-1,CASSQGGGAGLYEQFF,TGCGCCAGCAGCCAAGGCGGGGGGGCGGGCTTGTATGAGCAGTTCTTC
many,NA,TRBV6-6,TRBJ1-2,CASSYSGYGYTF,TGTGCCAGCAGTTACTCCGGGTATGGCTACACCTTC
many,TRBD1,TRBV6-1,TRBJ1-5,CASATGVSQPQHF,TGTGCCAGCGCGACAGGGGTCTCTCAGCCCCAGCATTTT
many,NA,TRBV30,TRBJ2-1,CAWTRLGPQFF,TGTGCCTGGACCCGACTCGGGCCACAGTTCTTC
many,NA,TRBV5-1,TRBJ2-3,CASSFRISGTDTQYF,TGCGCCAGCAGCTTCCGGATCTCGGGCACAGATACGCAGTATTTT
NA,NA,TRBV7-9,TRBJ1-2,CASSSLGTNYGYTF,TGTGCCAGCAGCTCCTTAGGGACTAACTATGGCTACACCTTC
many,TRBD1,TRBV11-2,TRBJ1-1,CASSARQGATPDTEAFF,TGTGCCAGCAGCGCAAGACAGGGGGCGACTCCTGACACTGAAGCTTTCTTT
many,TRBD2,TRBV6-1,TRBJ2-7,CATRKRDSQAYEQYF,TGTGCCACCAGAAAGCGGGACTCTCAAGCCTACGAGCAGTACTTC
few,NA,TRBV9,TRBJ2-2,CASSEIKDTGELFF,TGTGCCAGCAGCGAGATCAAGGACACCGGGGAGCTGTTTTTT
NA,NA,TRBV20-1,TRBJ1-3,CSARDLTRNTIYF,TGCAGTGCTAGAGATCTCACCCGAAACACCATATATTTT
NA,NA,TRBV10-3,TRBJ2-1,CAIMRGWGGNEQFF,TGTGCCATCATGAGGGGTTGGGGTGGCAATGAGCAGTTCTTC
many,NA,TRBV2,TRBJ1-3,CASTPSSGNTIYF,TGTGCCAGCACACCTAGCTCTGGAAACACCATATATTTT
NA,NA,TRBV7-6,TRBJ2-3,CASSLDPSVADTQYF,TGTGCCAGCAGCTTAGATCCTAGCGTGGCAGATACGCAGTATTTT
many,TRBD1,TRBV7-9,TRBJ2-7,CASSLSLGQGGGEQYF,TGTGCCAGCAGCTTGAGTCTCGGACAGGGCGGAGGCGAGCAGTACTTC
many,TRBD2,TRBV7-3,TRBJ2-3,CASSLTFSGGPTDTQYF,TGTGCCAGCAGCTTAACGTTCAGCGGGGGCCCCACAGATACGCAGTATTTT
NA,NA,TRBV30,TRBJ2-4,CAWSGLGNIQYF,TGTGCCTGGAGTGGCCTGGGAAACATTCAGTACTTC
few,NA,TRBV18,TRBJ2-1,CASSKDRNEQFF,TGTGCCAGCTCAAAGGACAGAAATGAGCAGTTCTTC
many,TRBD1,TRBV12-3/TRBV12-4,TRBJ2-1,CASSPGTGKGQDEQFF,TGTGCCAGCAGTCCGGGGACAGGAAAAGGTCAAGATGAGCAGTTCTTC
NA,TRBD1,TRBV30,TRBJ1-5,CAWSVGTGANSNQPQHF,TGTGCCTGGAGTGTAGGGACAGGGGCTAATAGCAATCAGCCCCAGCATTTT
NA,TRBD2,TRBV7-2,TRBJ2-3,CASSPGAGRFTDTQYF,TGTGCCAGCAGCCCAGGAGCGGGGCGCTTCACAGATACGCAGTATTTT
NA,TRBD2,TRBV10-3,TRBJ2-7,CAISGMAGGPYEQYF,TGTGCCATCAGTGGGATGGCGGGGGGACCCTACGAGCAGTACTTC